This entry is about one TCR beta chain. Its target is not known. The entry originates in a study of shared clonotypes between healthy human individuals. Study-wide points: Only blood underwent sampling, and tissue repertoires likely differ. When compared with the clonotypes that were shared by all four sorted-subset donors, the non-shared clonotypes turned out to have lower generation probabilities.

There are 14 residues in the CDR3. V lost 4 bases, J lost 2 bases, and 1 base stayed unmatched. CDR1 and CDR2 (germline): SGHTA, FQGNSA. Measured with immunoSEQ multiplex PCR; TCRdb has only the in-frame clones, and not every one. The table has some 2,100,000 clones, roughly 95% seen once; the top ten hold 0.13%. The investigators split CD4+ cells into a CD45RA+ naive subset and a CD45RA-negative memory subset. The TCR was taken from a young man in good health. The gene calls are TRBV7-2 and TRBJ2-2; 7 positions match TRBD1. Sequences were obtained from naive CD4+ T cells sorted from blood. Subset indicated: CD45RA+ positively selected. CDR3 sequence (DNA): TGTGCCAGCAGCTCAGGGGGAAACACCGGGGAGCTGTTTTTT. Translating gives CASSSGGNTGELFF.